The 28 T cell receptor delta chains reported below all come from one sample, sequenced in a study of Vδ1+ human thymocytes. The study's findings and limits: In the thymus, TRG and TRD repertoires looked highly polyclonal with Gaussian CDR3 lengths.

These receptors have no known antigen. Extracted RNA was reverse transcribed into cDNA. Pooled V-gene forward primers with one constant-region reverse primer generated the CDR3 amplicons by multiplex PCR. TCRdb re-called clones from the multiplex PCR reads using CATT. Of about 55,000 delta-chain clones listed, about 15% are singletons. Sequencing was done on a sample of Vdelta1+ gamma-delta thymocytes from the thymus. Subset indicated: FACS-sorted CD3+ TCRalphabeta- TCRVdelta1+ TCRVdelta2- thymocytes. These receptors were collected from a boy younger than two who had congenital heart surgery.

The rearrangement links TRDV1 to TRDJ1, with 7 bases aligning to TRDD3. The CDR3 has 19 amino acids. Trimming cost V 4 bases and J 0 bases; bases outside gene matches: 17. CDR1 TSWWSYY and CDR2 QGS come from the germline V gene. The CDR3 coding sequence is TGTGCTCTTGGGGGCGTTAGTCCTATTTCCGGGGGATACACCGATAAACTCATCTTT. Translation: CALGGVSPISGGYTDKLIF.

This clone was detected a few times. The rearrangement uses TRDV1 and TRDJ1; 7 bases are shared with TRDD3. V shed 0 bases and J 3 bases; nucleotides not matched to a gene: 19. This CDR3 spans 20 amino acids. From germline, CDR1 is TSWWSYY and CDR2 QGS. Here the CDR3 reads CALGELAVYERDTAADKLIF. The CDR3 DNA is TGTGCTCTTGGGGAACTCGCCGTCTACGAGAGGGATACCGCTGCCGATAAACTCATCTTT.

In its sample, this clone was seen a few times. The chain uses TRDV1 and TRDJ1; weak D call: TRDD2 (5 bases). CDR3 length: 15 residues. CDR1 is TSWWSYY, CDR2 QGS, per germline. The V end was cut by 4 bases, the J end by 0 bases, with 12 bases between. The CDR3 nucleotides read TGTGCTCTTGGGGGGTTTCCTGCGTACACCGATAAACTCATCTTT. It yields the protein CALGGFPAYTDKLIF.

About this clone: Other DNA sequences in the same sample also yield this CDR3. The gene calls are TRDV1 and TRDJ1, with 7 bases that match TRDD2. Germline-derived CDR1 and CDR2 are TSWWSYY and QGS. Trimming cost V 1 base and J 0 bases; bases outside gene matches: 5. The CDR3 runs 16 residues. DNA for the CDR3: TGTGCTCTTGGGGAACAATTTCCTACATACACCGATAAACTCATCTTT. Protein product: CALGEQFPTYTDKLIF.

A few counts support this clone. The chain carries TRDV1 and TRDJ1, with D possibly TRDD2 on 6 matching bases. CDR1 is TSWWSYY and CDR2 is QGS in the germline V gene. The CDR3 contains 16 residues. Trimming removed 2 bases at V and 1 base at J, with 14 bases between. CDR3 loop: CALGEIAFPPTDKLIF. The CDR3 nucleotides read TGTGCTCTTGGGGAAATTGCCTTCCCGCCCACCGATAAACTCATCTTT.

This clone was counted only a few times. The chain links TRDV1 to TRDJ1; TRDD3 aligns across 7 bases. The CDR3 totals 18 residues. Losses at the gene ends were 0 bases for V and 2 bases for J; bases not matched to a gene: 12. The V gene's germline CDR1 is TSWWSYY and CDR2 QGS. In DNA form, the CDR3 reads TGTGCTCTTGGGGAACTTCATTATGGGGGACGGGATACCGATAAACTCATCTTT. This gives the protein CALGELHYGGRDTDKLIF.

The chain is built from TRDV1 and TRDJ1; 12 nucleotides align to TRDD3. CDR3 length equals 23 residues. V shed 0 bases and J 4 bases; nucleotides not matched to a gene: 24. Per the germline V gene, CDR1 is TSWWSYY and CDR2 is QGS. The CDR3 spells CALGELELLVRDWGILINDKLIF. Here the CDR3 DNA reads TGTGCTCTTGGGGAACTAGAGCTTCTAGTACGAGACTGGGGGATACTAATCAACGATAAACTCATCTTT.

The chain uses TRDV1 and TRDJ1; TRDD3 matches at 7 bases. From germline, CDR1 is TSWWSYY and CDR2 QGS. There are 18 residues in the CDR3. The V and J ends lost 2 bases and 6 bases, in that order; junction bases with no gene match: 18. DNA of the CDR3: TGTGCTCTTGGGGAATGTCGGTTACTGGGGATTGGAGGAAATAAACTCATCTTT. Encoded protein: CALGECRLLGIGGNKLIF.

This clone was detected a few times. The chain has TRDV1 and TRDJ1; TRDD3 agrees at 13 bases. Trimming took 0 bases from V and 8 from J; bases not matched to a gene: 33. CDR1 TSWWSYY and CDR2 QGS come from the germline V gene. The CDR3 covers 25 residues. CDR3 bases: TGTGCTCTTGGGGAACTCCACTTCGGCGAAGTTACGCTCTATACTGGGGGATACGCTCCCACCAAACTCATCTTT. This encodes CALGELHFGEVTLYTGGYAPTKLIF.

J is TRDJ1 and V is TRDV1; D gene unclear. Germline lookup yields CDR1 TSWWSYY and CDR2 QGS. With 7 bases removed from V and 0 bases from J, the gap between germline ends came to 12 bases. The CDR3 loop spans 14 amino acids. The CDR3 loop reads CALDTHPHTDKLIF. The CDR3 nucleotides read TGTGCTCTTGATACTCATCCTCACACCGATAAACTCATCTTT.

The chain links TRDV1 to TRDJ1, with 10 bases matching TRDD3. Germline V gene sequence: CDR1 TSWWSYY, CDR2 QGS. CDR3 size: 19 residues. Losses at the gene ends were 5 bases for V and 0 bases for J; bases not matched to a gene: 15. CDR3 sequence reads: CALGIQLSRTGGYTDKLIF. CDR3 nucleotide sequence: TGTGCTCTTGGGATTCAACTTTCCCGTACTGGGGGATACACCGATAAACTCATCTTT.

The chain couples TRDV1 to TRDJ1; no reliable D call. Germline V lookup: CDR1 TSWWSYY, CDR2 QGS. Trimming left V 1 base short and J 1 base short, with 19 bases between. This CDR3 contains 18 residues. CDR3 residues: CALGERVPRRKFTDKLIF. CDR3 bases: TGTGCTCTTGGGGAACGAGTCCCCAGGCGAAAATTCACCGATAAACTCATCTTT.

The genes are TRDV1 and TRDJ1; 12 bases map to TRDD3. The ends lost 0 bases at V and 0 bases at J; junction bases unmatched: 32. Germline values: CDR1 TSWWSYY, CDR2 QGS. CDR3 size: 27 residues. The CDR3 reads CALGELVTTSYGGVLGDTGRYTDKLIF. The CDR3 nucleotides are TGTGCTCTTGGGGAACTCGTAACGACGTCCTACGGAGGGGTACTGGGGGATACTGGTCGATACACCGATAAACTCATCTTT.

The chain carries TRDV1 and TRDJ1; 8 bases fit TRDD3. J gave up 3 bases and V 5 bases, and 14 bases lay outside the gene matches. Looked up from germline, CDR1 is TSWWSYY and CDR2 is QGS. There are 17 residues in the CDR3. The CDR3 nucleotides are TGTGCTCTTGGGCCCACTACGATCCTGGGGGACCCCGATAAACTCATCTTT. This translates into CALGPTTILGDPDKLIF.

The V and J genes are TRDV1 and TRDJ1, with 13 bases lining up with TRDD3. The CDR3 contains 24 residues. CDR1 TSWWSYY and CDR2 QGS come from the germline V gene. J lost 0 bases, V lost 2 bases, and 24 bases had no gene match. CDR3 in amino acids: CALGEVLFHYRTGGYALYTDKLIF. The CDR3, as DNA: TGTGCTCTTGGGGAAGTTCTTTTCCATTATCGTACTGGGGGATACGCTTTGTACACCGATAAACTCATCTTT.

The sample holds a few counts of this clone. This chain links TRDV1 with TRDJ1; 9 nucleotides line up with TRDD3. Germline values: CDR1 TSWWSYY, CDR2 QGS. The CDR3 totals 22 residues. Trimming at V came to 4 bases and at J to 0 bases, leaving 24 bases not matched to a gene. CDR3 sequence reads: CALGVLLTGRKLGETYTDKLIF. In DNA form, the CDR3 reads TGTGCTCTTGGGGTACTCCTTACCGGACGTAAACTGGGGGAGACGTACACCGATAAACTCATCTTT.

This clone appeared a few times. The rearrangement joins TRDV1 to TRDJ1; TRDD3 is a possible D gene (10 bases). Germline V lookup: CDR1 TSWWSYY, CDR2 QGS. The CDR3 has 19 residues. Trimming took off 1 base at V and 0 bases at J, with 21 bases between the two ends. CDR3 DNA: TGTGCTCTTGGGGAACGGCCCCTTCCTACTGGGGGATACACCGATAAACTCATCTTT. As protein: CALGERPLPTGGYTDKLIF.

V usage is TRDV1 and J usage is TRDJ1, with 9 positions matching TRDD3. V dropped 4 bases and J dropped 6; count of bases not matched to a gene: 9. The CDR3 has 15 amino acids. Germline V gives CDR1 TSWWSYY, CDR2 QGS. The CDR3 sequence is CALGGLQTGGHKLIF. In DNA, the CDR3 is TGTGCTCTTGGGGGGCTCCAAACTGGGGGACATAAACTCATCTTT.

The sample holds a few counts of this clone. The gene calls are TRDV1 and TRDJ1; 12 bases match TRDD3. V was clipped by 0 bases and J by 0 bases; unmatched bases: 17. CDR1 is TSWWSYY and CDR2 is QGS in the germline V gene. The CDR3 loop spans 22 amino acids. Here the CDR3 DNA reads TGTGCTCTTGGGGAACTCGCACTTCCCCCGTACTGGGGGATACCCGACACCGATAAACTCATCTTT. It translates to CALGELALPPYWGIPDTDKLIF.

The table lists this clone with a count of one. The V gene is TRDV1, the J gene TRDJ1; perhaps D is TRDD2 or TRDD3 (6 bases each). V gave up 0 bases and J gave up 0 bases, with 29 bases separating them. The CDR3 has 22 residues. Germline V gene data show CDR1 as TSWWSYY and CDR2 as QGS. The CDR3 loop is CALGELLPSYDPGDPYTDKLIF. CDR3 nucleotides: TGTGCTCTTGGGGAACTCTTACCCTCCTACGATCCGGGGGACCCCTACACCGATAAACTCATCTTT.

This clone came up a few times. The V gene is TRDV1, the J gene TRDJ1, with 8 bases fitting TRDD3. Germline V gene data show CDR1 as TSWWSYY and CDR2 as QGS. V dropped 4 bases and J dropped 2; count of bases not matched to a gene: 18. There are 19 residues in the CDR3. The CDR3 DNA reads as TGTGCTCTTGGGGCACCTGCCTTGCGCCTGGGGGACCCGACCGATAAACTCATCTTT. It yields the protein CALGAPALRLGDPTDKLIF.

The sample holds a few counts of this clone. This clone may be a read error of a much larger clone one base away. The chain is built from TRDV2 and TRDJ1; the match to TRDD3 covers 8 bases. Germline CDR1 reads GEAIGNYY; CDR2 reads EKD. V dropped 4 bases and J dropped 0; count of bases not matched to a gene: 15. The CDR3 has 18 residues. The CDR3 sequence: CACDWEILGARNTDKLIF. CDR3 nucleotide sequence: TGTGCCTGTGATTGGGAAATACTGGGGGCCCGTAACACCGATAAACTCATCTTT.

The chain has TRDV1 and TRDJ1; 8 nucleotides match TRDD3. Germline loops: CDR1 TSWWSYY, CDR2 QGS. This CDR3 comprises 21 residues. V lost 0 bases, J lost 3 bases, and 21 bases stayed unmatched. The CDR3 nucleotides read TGTGCTCTTGGGGAACTTTCTGGTACTGGGGGGGACCGCTTACACTCCGATAAACTCATCTTT. Protein: CALGELSGTGGDRLHSDKLIF.

This clone was observed a few times. The genes are TRDV1 and TRDJ1, with 9 bases that match TRDD2. The germline CDR1 and CDR2 sequences are TSWWSYY and QGS. With 2 bases clipped from V and 0 bases from J, the junction kept 19 bases outside the gene matches. The CDR3 has 21 residues. The chain's CDR3 is CALGESLPTGWEPIDTDKLIF. CDR3 coding DNA: TGTGCTCTTGGGGAAAGCCTTCCTACAGGTTGGGAACCCATCGACACCGATAAACTCATCTTT.

The chain combines TRDV1 with TRDJ1; 8 nucleotides agree with TRDD3. This CDR3 region has 19 residues. The germline gives CDR1 TSWWSYY, CDR2 QGS. Losses at the gene ends were 1 base for V and 0 bases for J; bases not matched to a gene: 13. The CDR3 region has the DNA TGTGCTCTTGGGGAACCGTACCCTAGTGGGGGATGTAACACCGATAAACTCATCTTT. It encodes CALGEPYPSGGCNTDKLIF.

This clone occurred a few times. The chain uses TRDV1 and TRDJ1; D is perhaps TRDD3 (6 bases). Germline V gene lookup returns CDR1 TSWWSYY and CDR2 QGS. Trimming stripped 2 bases from V and 11 bases from J, with 33 bases between. The CDR3 runs 19 residues. Written as DNA, the CDR3 is TGTGCTCTTGGGGAAGGGCACCACACTCCTGTCTGGGGTACTTGCGGGCTCATCTTT. Its translation: CALGEGHHTPVWGTCGLIF.

This clone came up a few times. The V and J genes are TRDV1 and TRDJ1; 13 bases align to TRDD3. With V trimmed by 0 bases and J by 0 bases, 25 bases remained unmatched. The length of the CDR3 is 25 residues. Per germline, CDR1 TSWWSYY and CDR2 QGS. The CDR3 loop is CALGELLGPIAYWGIRLPYTDKLIF. DNA of the CDR3: TGTGCTCTTGGGGAACTCTTGGGACCTATCGCGTACTGGGGGATACGCCTCCCCTACACCGATAAACTCATCTTT.

This clone was counted a few times. The V and J genes are TRDV1 and TRDJ1, with 7 bases lining up with TRDD3. J lost 0 bases, V lost 2 bases, and 21 bases had no gene match. The CDR3 has 21 residues. CDR1 is TSWWSYY and CDR2 is QGS in the germline V gene. The CDR3 nucleotides read TGTGCTCTTGGGGAAGCCTCCCTACGAATGGGGGAACTTGGGTACACCGATAAACTCATCTTT. Amino acids: CALGEASLRMGELGYTDKLIF.